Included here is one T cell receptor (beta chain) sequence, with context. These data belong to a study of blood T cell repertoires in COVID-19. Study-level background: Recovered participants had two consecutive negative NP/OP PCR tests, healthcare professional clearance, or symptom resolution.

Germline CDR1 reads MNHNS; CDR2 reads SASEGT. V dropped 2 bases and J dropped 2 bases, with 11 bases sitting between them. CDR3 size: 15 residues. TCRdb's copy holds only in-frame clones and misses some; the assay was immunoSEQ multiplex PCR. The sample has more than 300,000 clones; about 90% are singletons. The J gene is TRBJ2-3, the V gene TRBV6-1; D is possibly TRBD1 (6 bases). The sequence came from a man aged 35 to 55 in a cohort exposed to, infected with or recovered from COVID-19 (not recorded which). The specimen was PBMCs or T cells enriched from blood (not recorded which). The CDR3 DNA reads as TGTGCCAGCAGTGAAAGAGGGGGTATCACAGATACGCAGTATTTT. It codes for CASSERGGITDTQYF.